This T cell receptor beta chain was recovered during a study of blood T cells in healthy people across ages. Study conclusions and caveats: While age rose, TCR beta diversity per million T cells dropped in a roughly linear way.

Primed by a sample-barcoded 5' primer and a J-beta primer mix, a second PCR proceeded for about 7 to 11 cycles. TCRdb recomputed calls from the 5' RACE reads with MiXCR, one row per CDR3 protein. The sample shows almost 550,000 distinct CDR3 sequences, 24% of them seen only once. There are a few counts of this clonotype. Its antigen remains unidentified. Germline and junction disagree at one end, which may indicate a read error. Healthy Caucasian individuals from Russia aged about 6 to 100 were enrolled as donors. For every donor, a draw yielded about 10 milliliters of peripheral blood. Germline V gives CDR1 KGHDR, CDR2 SFDVKD. The CDR3 runs to 13 residues. The same data also went into a second study, on T cells of mothers and their children.

The sequenced material came from blood. The sequence came from a boy aged 5-17 years in good health. The chain is built from TRBV24-1 and TRBJ2-5; the match to TRBD2 covers 11 bases. CDR3 in amino acids: CATSDLTSGNVSF. CDR3 nucleotides: TGTGCCACCAGTGACCTGACTAGCGGGAACGTGTCCTTC.